A single sample gave rise to the 13 T cell receptor beta chains below, sequenced in a study of cytomegalovirus exposure and HLA in healthy donors. A multiplex PCR was run with 60 Vbeta primers and 13 Jbeta primers. Libraries were prepared by immunoSEQ multiplex PCR; TCRdb keeps only in-frame clonotypes and omits some of them. Here the sample spans more than 95,000 clones, roughly a tenth being singletons. The sample consisted of PBMCs. The receptors come from a young woman in good health and CMV-seropositive.

A few counts support this clone. V and J are TRBV5-5 and TRBJ1-1, with 8 positions matching TRBD1. This CDR3 has 15 residues. Germline CDR1 is SGHKS and CDR2 is YYEKEE (reference sequence). With V trimmed by 6 bases and J by 5 bases, 12 bases remained unmatched. The CDR3 nucleotides are TGTGCCAGCACCCGGACAGGGCCTGAACTGACTGAAGCTTTCTTT. Protein product: CASTRTGPELTEAFF.

The rearrangement joins TRBV5-1 to TRBJ2-7; TRBD2 aligns across 10 bases. The CDR3 length is 15 residues. Germline trimming cut 4 bases from V and 3 bases from J; bases unmatched to any gene: 7. Germline loops: CDR1 SGHRS, CDR2 YFSETQ. The CDR3, as DNA: TGCGCCAGCAGCCGCGGGACTAGCGATTTCTACGAGCAGTACTTC. Its translation: CASSRGTSDFYEQYF.

The chain recombines TRBV5-6 with TRBJ1-1, with 9 bases identical to TRBD1. Germline CDR1 and CDR2: SGHDT and YYEEEE. The CDR3 spans 16 residues. V lost 5 bases, J lost 8 bases, and 16 bases stayed unmatched. The CDR3 DNA reads as TGTGCCAGCAGTTATCCCCCGGGACAGGGAGCTTCCGAAGCTTTCTTT. Translated, it gives CASSYPPGQGASEAFF.

This clone was counted only a few times. The rearrangement uses TRBV10-3 and TRBJ1-1; TRBD1 might be the D (6 bases). Deletions cut 4 bases from V and 1 base from J, with 16 bases between. CDR3 length: 16 amino acids. Germline CDR1 ENHRY, CDR2 SYGVKD. CDR3 region: CAISVSPTGKNTEAFF. The CDR3 bases are TGTGCCATCAGTGTTTCCCCAACAGGGAAGAACACTGAAGCTTTCTTT.

This chain links TRBV7-2 with TRBJ2-5; TRBD1 matches at 7 bases. The J call may not be correct, given that the DNA end is closer to TRBJ2-7. Germline values: CDR1 SGHTA, CDR2 FQGNSA. This CDR3 is 14 amino acids long. The CDR3 loop reads CASSPRDRNYEQYF. The CDR3 DNA is TGTGCCAGCAGCCCCCGGGACAGAAACTACGAGCAGTACTTC.

The chain joins TRBV15 to TRBJ1-5; TRBD1 matches 8 bases. CDR3 size: 21 residues. Trimming cost V 4 bases and J 0 bases; bases outside gene matches: 20. The germline CDR1 and CDR2 sequences are LNHNV and YYDKDF (reference sequence). CDR3 sequence reads: CATSKRVLIGTGPYSNQPQHF. The CDR3 DNA follows: TGTGCCACCAGCAAGAGGGTTCTAATAGGGACAGGACCTTATAGCAATCAGCCCCAGCATTTT.

The gene calls are TRBV9 and TRBJ1-1; no clear D. The CDR3 covers 13 residues. V lost 2 bases to trimming and J lost 6 bases, with 11 bases between them. Germline V lookup: CDR1 SGDLS, CDR2 YYNGEE. The CDR3 sequence is CASSVRPGAEAFF. Written as DNA, the CDR3 is TGTGCCAGCAGCGTCAGGCCCGGGGCTGAAGCTTTCTTT.

This clone was counted a few times. The V and J genes are TRBV7-8 and TRBJ1-2; TRBD1 matches 12 bases. V trimming: 5 bases; J trimming: 8 bases; junction bases outside the gene matches: 6. The CDR3 has 14 amino acids. Germline assignment: CDR1 SGHVS and CDR2 FQNEAQ. The CDR3 DNA reads TGTGCCAGCAGCACGGGACAGGGGGCGAAAGGCTACACCTTC. Protein: CASSTGQGAKGYTF.

This clone turned up a few times. Different DNA sequences within this sample yield the same CDR3. V and J are TRBV29-1 and TRBJ2-7; the match to TRBD2 covers 7 bases. This CDR3 region has 13 residues. Germline V gene sequence: CDR1 SQVTM, CDR2 ANQGSEA. After removal of 0 bases from V and 5 bases from J, the junction contained 4 bases not matched to a gene. CDR3 protein: CSVEDGRGDEQYF. DNA for the CDR3: TGCAGCGTTGAAGATGGCCGGGGGGACGAGCAGTACTTC.

This clone was seen only a few times. The genes are TRBV4-1 and TRBJ1-5; D might be TRBD1 (6 bases). V was shortened by 1 base and J by 4 bases, with 11 bases between the two germline ends. The CDR3 extends over 15 amino acids. Germline V lookup: CDR1 MGHRA, CDR2 YSYEKL. The CDR3 DNA is TGCGCCAGCAGCCAAGGGGGCGGACAGAATCAGCCCCAGCATTTT. This translates into CASSQGGGQNQPQHF.

This clone was counted only a few times. The chain couples TRBV30 to TRBJ1-1; D remains unclear. The V end lost 3 bases, the J end lost 3 bases, and 5 bases lay between the germline ends. Germline CDR1 GTSNPN, CDR2 SVGIG (reference sequence). CDR3 size: 11 residues. As DNA, the CDR3 is TGTGCCTGGAGAGCATACACTGAAGCTTTCTTT. This translates into CAWRAYTEAFF. Supplemented by reference TRBV30 and TRBJ1-1, the full variable domain reads SQTIHQWPATLVQPVGSPLSLECTVEGTSNPNLYWYRQAAGRGLQLLFYSVGIGQISSEVPQNLSASRPQDRQFILSSKKLLLSDSGFYLCAWRAYTEAFFGQGTRLTVV.

This chain joins TRBV7-9 and TRBJ2-1; 7 bases match TRBD1. CDR3 size: 15 residues. The germline gives CDR1 SEHNR, CDR2 FQNEAQ (reference sequence). After removal of 5 bases from V and 7 bases from J, the junction contained 11 bases not matched to a gene. CDR3 nucleotide sequence: TGTGCCAGCAGCCAAGACAGGGCCCTCACGAATGAGCAGTTCTTC. This translates into CASSQDRALTNEQFF.

The rearrangement links TRBV19 to TRBJ1-5; 10 bases fit TRBD1. This CDR3 comprises 15 residues. CDR1 and CDR2 (germline): LNHDA, SQIVND (reference sequence). The V segment lost 7 bases and the J segment 3 bases; nucleotides outside the gene matches: 6. CDR3 sequence reads: CASKRQGADNQPQHF. The CDR3 DNA reads TGTGCCAGTAAAAGACAGGGGGCCGACAATCAGCCCCAGCATTTT.